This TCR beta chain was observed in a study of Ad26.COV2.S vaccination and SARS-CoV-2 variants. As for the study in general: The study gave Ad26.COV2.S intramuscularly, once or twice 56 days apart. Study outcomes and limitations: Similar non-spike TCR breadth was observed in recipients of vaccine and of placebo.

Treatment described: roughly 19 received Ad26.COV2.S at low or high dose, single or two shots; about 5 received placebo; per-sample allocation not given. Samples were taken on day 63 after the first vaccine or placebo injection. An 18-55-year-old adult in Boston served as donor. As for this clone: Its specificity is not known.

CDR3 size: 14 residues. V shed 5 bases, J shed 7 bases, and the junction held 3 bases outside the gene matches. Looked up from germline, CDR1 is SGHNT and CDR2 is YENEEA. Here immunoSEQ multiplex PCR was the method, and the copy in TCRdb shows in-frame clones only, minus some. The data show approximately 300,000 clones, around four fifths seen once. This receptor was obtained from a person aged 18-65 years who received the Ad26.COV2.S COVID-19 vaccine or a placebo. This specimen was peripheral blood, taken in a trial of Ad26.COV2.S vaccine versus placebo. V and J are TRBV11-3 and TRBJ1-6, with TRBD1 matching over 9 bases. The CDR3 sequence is CASSGQGTNSPLHF. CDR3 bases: TGTGCCAGCAGCGGACAGGGGACAAATTCACCCCTCCACTTT.